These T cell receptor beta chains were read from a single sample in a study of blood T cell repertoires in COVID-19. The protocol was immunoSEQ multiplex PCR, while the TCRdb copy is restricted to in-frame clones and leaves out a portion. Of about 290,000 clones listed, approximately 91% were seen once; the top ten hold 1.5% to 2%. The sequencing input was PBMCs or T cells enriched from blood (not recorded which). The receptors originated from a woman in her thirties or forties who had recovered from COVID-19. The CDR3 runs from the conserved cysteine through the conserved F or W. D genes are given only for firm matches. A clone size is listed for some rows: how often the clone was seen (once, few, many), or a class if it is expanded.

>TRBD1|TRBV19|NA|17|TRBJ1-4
TGTGCCAGTAGTATAGATCACGGGACAGCTACTAATGAAAAACTGTTTTTT
CASSIDHGTATNEKLFF
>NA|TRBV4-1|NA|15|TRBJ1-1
TGCGCCAGCAGCCAAGCCCCTCCCTTACCAAATCGGGCTTTCTTT
CASSQAPPLPNRAFF
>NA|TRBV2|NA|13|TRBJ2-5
TGTGCCAGCAGGAGGACATACCAAGAGACCCAGTACTTC
CASRRTYQETQYF
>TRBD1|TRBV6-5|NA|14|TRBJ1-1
TGTGCCAGCAGACGGGACAGAATGAACACTGAAGCTTTCTTT
CASRRDRMNTEAFF
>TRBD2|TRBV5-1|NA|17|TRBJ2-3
TGCGCCAGCAGCCCCCGGACTAGCGGGGTCAGCACAGATACGCAGTATTTT
CASSPRTSGVSTDTQYF
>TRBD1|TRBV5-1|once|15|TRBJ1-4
TGCGCCAGCAGCTTAGGGGACAGGGATCGTGAAAAACTGTTTTTT
CASSLGDRDREKLFF
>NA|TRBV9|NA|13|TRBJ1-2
TGTGCCAGCAGCGCGGGACAAATGTATGGCTACACCTTC
CASSAGQMYGYTF
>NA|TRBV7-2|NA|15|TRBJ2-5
TGTGCCAGCAGCGCCCGCCGGGACACACAAGAGACCCAGTACTTC
CASSARRDTQETQYF
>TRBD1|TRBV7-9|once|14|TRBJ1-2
TGTGCCAGCAGCTTAGTCGGACAGGATCGTGGCTACACCTTC
CASSLVGQDRGYTF
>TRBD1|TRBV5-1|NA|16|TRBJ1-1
TGCGCCAGCAGCCAAGGACCCTGGACAGGAAGGGCTGAAGCTTTCTTT
CASSQGPWTGRAEAFF
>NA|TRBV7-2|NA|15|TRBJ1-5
TGTGCCAGCAGTAAGGGTGGAGGGGTTGATCAGCCCCAGCATTTT
CASSKGGGVDQPQHF
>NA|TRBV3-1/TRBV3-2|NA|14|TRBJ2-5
TGTGCCAGCAGCCAAAACCTTTGGCGGGAGACCCAGTACTTC
CASSQNLWRETQYF
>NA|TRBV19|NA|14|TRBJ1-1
TGTGCCAGTAAGTCAGGGCGGTTCGACACTGAAGCTTTCTTT
CASKSGRFDTEAFF
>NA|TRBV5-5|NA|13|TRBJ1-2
TGTGCCAGCAGCTTCGGGGACTCCTATGGCTACACCTTC
CASSFGDSYGYTF
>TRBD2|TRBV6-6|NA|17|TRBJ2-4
TGTGCCAGCAGTCCTCAACCGTTCGGGGGGAGGGAAAACATTCAGTACTTC
CASSPQPFGGRENIQYF
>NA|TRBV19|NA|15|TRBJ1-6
TGTGCCAGTAGTATAGGATTGCGGAGTAATTCACCCCTCCACTTT
CASSIGLRSNSPLHF
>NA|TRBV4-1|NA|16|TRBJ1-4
TGCGCCAGCAGCCAAGACCTTGAAGGGGATGGAGAAAAACTGTTTTTT
CASSQDLEGDGEKLFF
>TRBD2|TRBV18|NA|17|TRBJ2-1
TGTGCCAGCTCACCCTCAGCGGGAGGTCTGGCCTACAATGAGCAGTTCTTC
CASSPSAGGLAYNEQFF
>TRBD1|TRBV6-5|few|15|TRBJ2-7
TGTGCCAGCACTACAGACAGGGGAAGCTCCTACGAGCAGTACTTC
CASTTDRGSSYEQYF
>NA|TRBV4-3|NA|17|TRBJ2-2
TGCGCCAGCAGCCAAGGTTTCGGGGGGCGTAGGGTCGGGGAGCTGTTTTTT
CASSQGFGGRRVGELFF
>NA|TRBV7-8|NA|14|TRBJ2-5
TGTGCCAGCAGCTTAGCTTCAGGGATAGAGACCCAGTACTTC
CASSLASGIETQYF
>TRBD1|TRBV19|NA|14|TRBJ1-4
TGTGCCAGTCTCCCACAGGGGGCCGGAGAAAAACTGTTTTTT
CASLPQGAGEKLFF
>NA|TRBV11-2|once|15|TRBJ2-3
TGTGCCAGCAGCGTCTCGGTCGGTAGCACAGATACGCAGTATTTT
CASSVSVGSTDTQYF
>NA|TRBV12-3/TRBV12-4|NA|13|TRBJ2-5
TGTGCCAGCAGTCTTTCAGGGTTAGAGACCCAGTACTTC
CASSLSGLETQYF